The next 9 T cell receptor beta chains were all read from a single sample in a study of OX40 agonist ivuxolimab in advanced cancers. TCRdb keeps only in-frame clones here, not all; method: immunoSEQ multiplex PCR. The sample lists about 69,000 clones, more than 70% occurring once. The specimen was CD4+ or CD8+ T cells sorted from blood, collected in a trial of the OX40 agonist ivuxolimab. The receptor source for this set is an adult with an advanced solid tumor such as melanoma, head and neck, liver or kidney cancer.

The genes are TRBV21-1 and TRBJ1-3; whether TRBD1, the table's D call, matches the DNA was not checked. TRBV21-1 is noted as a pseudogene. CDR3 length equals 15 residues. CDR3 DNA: TGTGCCAGCAGCGGGTGTGGCAGGGGGCGACACACCATATATTTT. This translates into CASSGCGRGRHTIYF.

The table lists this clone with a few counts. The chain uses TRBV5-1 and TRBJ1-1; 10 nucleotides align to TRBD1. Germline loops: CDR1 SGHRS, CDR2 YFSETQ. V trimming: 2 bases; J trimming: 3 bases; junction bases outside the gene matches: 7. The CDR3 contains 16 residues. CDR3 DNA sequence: TGCGCCAGCAGCTTAACGGGACAGGGGCGGGACACTGAAGCTTTCTTT. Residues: CASSLTGQGRDTEAFF. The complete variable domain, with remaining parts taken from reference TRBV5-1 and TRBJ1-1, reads KAGVTQTPRYLIKTRGQQVTLSCSPISGHRSVSWYQQTPGQGLQFLFEYFSETQRNKGNFPGRFSGRQFSNSRSEMNVSTLELGDSALYLCASSLTGQGRDTEAFFGQGTRLTVV.

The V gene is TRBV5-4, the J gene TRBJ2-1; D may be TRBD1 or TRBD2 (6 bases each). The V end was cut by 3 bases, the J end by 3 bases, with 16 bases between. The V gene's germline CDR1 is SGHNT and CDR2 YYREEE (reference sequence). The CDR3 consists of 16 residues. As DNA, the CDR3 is TGTGCCAGCAGCTCACGCATCGGGGGCAACTACAATGAGCAGTTCTTC. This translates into CASSSRIGGNYNEQFF.

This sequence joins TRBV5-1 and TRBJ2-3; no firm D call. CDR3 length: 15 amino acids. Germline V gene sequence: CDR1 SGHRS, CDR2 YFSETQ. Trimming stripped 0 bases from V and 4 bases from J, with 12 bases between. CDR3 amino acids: CASSLDPGEADTQYF. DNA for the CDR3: TGCGCCAGCAGCTTGGACCCAGGAGAGGCAGATACGCAGTATTTT.

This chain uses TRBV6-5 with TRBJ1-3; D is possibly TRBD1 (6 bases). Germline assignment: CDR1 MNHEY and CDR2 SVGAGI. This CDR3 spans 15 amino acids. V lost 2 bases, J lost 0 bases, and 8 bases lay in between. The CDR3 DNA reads TGTGCCAGCAGTTACAGGGGGAACTCTGGAAACACCATATATTTT. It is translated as CASSYRGNSGNTIYF.

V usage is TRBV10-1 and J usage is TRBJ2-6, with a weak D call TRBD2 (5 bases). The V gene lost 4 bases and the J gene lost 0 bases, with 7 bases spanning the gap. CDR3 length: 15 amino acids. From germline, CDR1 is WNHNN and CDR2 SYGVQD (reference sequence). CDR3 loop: CASSVGSSGANVLTF. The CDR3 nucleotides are TGCGCCAGCAGTGTTGGGAGCTCTGGGGCCAACGTCCTGACTTTC.

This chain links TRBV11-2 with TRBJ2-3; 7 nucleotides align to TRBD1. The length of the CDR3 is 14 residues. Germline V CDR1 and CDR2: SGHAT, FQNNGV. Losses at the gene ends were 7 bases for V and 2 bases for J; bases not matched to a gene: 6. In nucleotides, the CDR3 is TGTGCCAGCACCCGGGACAGATACACAGATACGCAGTATTTT. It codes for CASTRDRYTDTQYF.

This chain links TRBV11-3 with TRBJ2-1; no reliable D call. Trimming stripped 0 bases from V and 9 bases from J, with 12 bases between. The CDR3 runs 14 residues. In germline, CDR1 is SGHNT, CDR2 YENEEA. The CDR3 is CASSLDLLGGEQFF. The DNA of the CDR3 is TGTGCCAGCAGCTTAGATCTTCTTGGCGGTGAGCAGTTCTTC.

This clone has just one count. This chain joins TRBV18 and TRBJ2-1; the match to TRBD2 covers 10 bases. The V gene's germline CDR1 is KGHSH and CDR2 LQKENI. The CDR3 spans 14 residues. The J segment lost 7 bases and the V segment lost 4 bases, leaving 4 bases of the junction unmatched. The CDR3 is CASSQERGGNEQFF. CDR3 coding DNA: TGTGCCAGCTCACAGGAGCGGGGGGGAAATGAGCAGTTCTTC. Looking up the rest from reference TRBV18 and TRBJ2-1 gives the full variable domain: NAGVMQNPRHLVRRRGQEARLRCSPMKGHSHVYWYRQLPEEGLKFMVYLQKENIIDESGMPKERFSAEFPKEGPSILRIQQVVRGDSAAYFCASSQERGGNEQFFGPGTRLTVL.